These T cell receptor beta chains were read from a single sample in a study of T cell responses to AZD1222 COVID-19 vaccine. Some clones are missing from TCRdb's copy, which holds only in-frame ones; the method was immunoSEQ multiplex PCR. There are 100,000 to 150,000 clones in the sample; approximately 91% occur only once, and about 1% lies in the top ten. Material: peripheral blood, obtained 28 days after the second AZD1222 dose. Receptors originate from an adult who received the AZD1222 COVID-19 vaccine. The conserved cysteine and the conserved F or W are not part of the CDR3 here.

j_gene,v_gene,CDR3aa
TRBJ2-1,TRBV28,ASSLSGPGTSGNSYNEQF
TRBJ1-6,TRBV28,ASSQGNNSPLH
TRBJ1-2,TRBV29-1,SVEKGAGYGYT
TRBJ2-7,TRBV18,ASSRDILSSYEQY
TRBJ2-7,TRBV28,ASSFVFTGYRYEQY
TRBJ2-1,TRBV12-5,ASLTSGALSSYNEQF
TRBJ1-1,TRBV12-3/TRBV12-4,ASSYNRGRAF
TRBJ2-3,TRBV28,ASKRASGDTQY
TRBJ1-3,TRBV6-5,ASRTNTIY
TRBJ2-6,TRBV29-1,SVVDTGWLSGANVLT
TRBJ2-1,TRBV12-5,ASGLVWWTSGRQSSYNEQF
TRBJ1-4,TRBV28,ASSFFGEDEKLF